The 20 T cell receptor beta chains below come from one sample, sequenced in a study of blood T cells in healthy people across ages. With a J-beta primer mix and a sample-barcoded 5' primer, a second PCR ran roughly 6 to 11 cycles. TCRdb passed the 5' RACE reads through MiXCR, listing each CDR3 protein once. Here the sample spans 1.8 million or so distinct CDR3 sequences, 35% to 50% being singletons. The sequenced material came from blood. These receptors all stem from a human donor in good health.

This chain links TRBV5-1 with TRBJ2-7; no clear D gene. Germline CDR1 and CDR2: SGHRS and YFSETQ. V lost 0 bases to trimming and J lost 3 bases, with 16 bases between them. CDR3 length: 16 residues. The CDR3 loop reads CASSLVGVMDYYEQYF. The CDR3 coding sequence is TGCGCCAGCAGCTTGGTGGGCGTTATGGATTACTACGAGCAGTACTTC.

This clonotype was detected only once. This chain uses TRBV4-2 with TRBJ2-1; 10 nucleotides match TRBD2. The trim removed 7 bases at V and 5 bases at J, leaving 8 bases unmatched. This CDR3 is 15 amino acids long. Germline CDR1 reads LGHNA; CDR2 reads YNFKEQ. The CDR3 loop reads CASTQRGGGDNEQFF. The CDR3 DNA reads as TGTGCCAGCACCCAGCGGGGGGGAGGGGACAATGAGCAGTTCTTC.

This clonotype was counted between two and nine times. The chain links TRBV15 to TRBJ2-7, with D possibly being TRBD1 (6 bases). The V end lost 4 bases, the J end lost 6 bases, and 16 bases lay between the germline ends. Looked up from germline, CDR1 is LNHNV and CDR2 is YYDKDF (reference sequence). CDR3 length equals 14 residues. The CDR3 DNA follows: TGTGCCACCAGCATAACAGCAGAGGGGGTCGAGCAGTACTTC. This encodes CATSITAEGVEQYF.

The chain is built from TRBV9 and TRBJ1-2; D remains unclear. The CDR3 is 13 residues long. Trimming took off 0 bases at V and 3 bases at J, with 6 bases between the two ends. In germline, CDR1 is SGDLS, CDR2 YYNGEE. The CDR3 region is CASSVDGHYGYTF. CDR3 coding DNA: TGTGCCAGCAGCGTAGATGGACACTATGGCTACACCTTC.

In its sample, this clonotype was seen a few times. This chain links TRBV20-1 with TRBJ1-2; TRBD1 might be the D (5 bases). Trimming took 0 bases from V and 6 from J, leaving 11 bases between them. CDR3 length equals 13 residues. Germline CDR1 is DFQATT and CDR2 is SNEGSKA (reference sequence). CDR3 in DNA: TGCAGTGCTAGAGACCCAGGGTTAAATGGCTACACCTTC. Protein: CSARDPGLNGYTF.

This clonotype has at least ten counts. This chain joins TRBV29-1 and TRBJ2-7; 12 bases are shared with TRBD2. Germline assignment: CDR1 SQVTM and CDR2 ANQGSEA. The CDR3 runs 14 residues. Germline trimming cut 5 bases from V and 2 bases from J; bases unmatched to any gene: 4. Here the CDR3 DNA reads TGCAGCGTTAGGACTAGCGGGGCCACCTACGAGCAGTACTTC. It specifies CSVRTSGATYEQYF.

Points on this clonotype: Possible read error: a much larger clone is one base away. V is TRBV29-1 and J is TRBJ2-1, with 7 bases that match TRBD1. The J call may be faulty, since TRBJ2-5 better matches the DNA end. The V gene's germline CDR1 is SQVTM and CDR2 ANQGSEA. The CDR3 spans 13 residues. The CDR3 reads CSSHDRVQEAQYF. The CDR3 DNA reads as TGCAGCTCCCACGACAGGGTTCAAGAGGCCCAGTACTTC.

There are many counts of this clonotype. In DNA form, the CDR3 reads TGTGCCAGCAGTTACTCATTAGGCGTTCAAGAGACCCAGTACTTC. Protein sequence: CASSYSLGVQETQYF. This chain uses TRBV6-2 or TRBV6-3 with TRBJ2-5, with D unclear. The length of the CDR3 is 15 residues. Deletions cut 0 bases from V and 2 bases from J, with 10 bases between. The V gene's germline CDR1 is MNHEY and CDR2 SVGEGT.

This clonotype has at least ten counts. DNA of the CDR3: TGCAGTGCTATGCCGGGACAGTCCTACGAGCAGTACTTC. Amino acid sequence: CSAMPGQSYEQYF. V gene TRBV20-1 combines with J gene TRBJ2-7; 7 positions agree with TRBD1. CDR1 and CDR2 (germline): DFQATT, SNEGSKA (reference sequence). CDR3 length: 13 amino acids. J gave up 1 base and V 4 bases, and 4 bases lay outside the gene matches.

This clonotype showed up just a few times. DNA of the CDR3: TGTGCCAGCATGAGGTTTGGCCGCGGGTCTGGGGCCAACGTCCTGACTTTC. Protein sequence: CASMRFGRGSGANVLTF. The J gene is TRBJ2-6, the V gene TRBV6-2 or TRBV6-3; a possible D gene is TRBD2 (5 bases). The length of the CDR3 is 17 residues. Trimming removed 7 bases from V and 1 base from J, with 17 bases in between. From germline, CDR1 is MNHEY and CDR2 SVGEGT.

The chain couples TRBV7-2 to TRBJ2-7; D not certain. V was clipped by 1 base and J by 4 bases, with 11 bases between them. CDR1 and CDR2 from the germline V gene are SGHTA and FQGNSA. The CDR3 consists of 14 residues. CDR3 bases: TGTGCCAGCAGCTTAGGGTTGGGCTATTACGAGCAGTACTTC. Protein product: CASSLGLGYYEQYF.

The CDR3 sequence is CASSFDWGGARDEQFF. CDR3 DNA sequence: TGTGCCAGCAGCTTCGATTGGGGGGGGGCAAGGGATGAGCAGTTCTTC. The chain joins TRBV7-2 to TRBJ2-1, with D tentatively TRBD2 (7 bases). Germline V gene sequence: CDR1 SGHTA, CDR2 FQGNSA. V was cut by 3 bases and J by 8 bases, with 20 bases left in between. The CDR3 is made up of 16 amino acids.

The V gene is TRBV20-1, the J gene TRBJ2-5; no clear D gene. The CDR3 consists of 13 residues. Germline loops: CDR1 DFQATT, CDR2 SNEGSKA (reference sequence). Trimming removed 3 bases at V and 2 bases at J, with 10 bases between. CDR3 in DNA: TGCAGTGCTAGTTGGCAGTTACAAGAGACCCAGTACTTC. Residues: CSASWQLQETQYF.

This sequence joins TRBV7-9 and TRBJ2-7; 8 bases map to TRBD1. This CDR3 comprises 14 residues. Germline V CDR1 and CDR2: SEHNR, FQNEAQ (reference sequence). J gave up 7 bases and V 6 bases, and 11 bases lay outside the gene matches. CDR3 region: CASSHGGRGLEQYF. CDR3 nucleotides: TGTGCCAGCAGTCACGGGGGCAGGGGGCTGGAGCAGTACTTC.

V is TRBV7-6 and J is TRBJ1-1; 7 bases line up with TRBD1. Per the germline V gene, CDR1 is SGHVS and CDR2 is FNYEAQ. V trimming: 6 bases; J trimming: 11 bases; junction bases outside the gene matches: 15. The CDR3 is made up of 14 amino acids. The CDR3 reads CASRQGQNYGGAFF. The CDR3 DNA sequence: TGTGCCAGCAGGCAGGGACAGAATTACGGCGGGGCTTTCTTT.

This chain uses TRBV5-1 with TRBJ2-7; TRBD1 agrees at 10 bases. Trimming removed 4 bases from V and 4 bases from J; junction bases left unmatched: 8. The CDR3 consists of 15 residues. Germline V CDR1 and CDR2: SGHRS, YFSETQ. The CDR3 nucleotides read TGCGCCAGCAGCATGATACCGGGACAGGGGTACGAGCAGTACTTC. Its protein product is CASSMIPGQGYEQYF.

The gene calls are TRBV20-1 and TRBJ2-1, with 8 positions matching TRBD1. Germline-derived CDR1 and CDR2 are DFQATT and SNEGSKA (reference sequence). This CDR3 has 13 residues. The junction had 4 bases not matched to a gene; V was cut back by 2 bases and J by 7 bases. The CDR3 is CSARPDRDNEQFF. The CDR3 DNA reads as TGCAGTGCTAGACCGGACAGGGATAATGAGCAGTTCTTC.

In nucleotides, the CDR3 is TGCGCCAGCAGCCGAGCCTTGGGCCCACACGAGCAGTACTTC. Protein: CASSRALGPHEQYF. The rearrangement joins TRBV4-3 to TRBJ2-7, with D hard to call. Between the trimmed V and J ends, which lost 4 bases and 5 bases, there was a span of 15 bases. CDR1 is LGHNA, CDR2 YSLEER, per germline. The CDR3 covers 14 residues.

The gene calls are TRBV5-4 and TRBJ2-1; no definite D call. The CDR3 length is 16 residues. V was clipped by 1 base and J by 9 bases, with 20 bases between them. CDR1 is SGHNT and CDR2 is YYREEE in the germline V gene (reference sequence). CDR3 DNA sequence: TGTGCCAGCAGCTTGTTTTCGGGCGGAGTCTCTGGTGAGCAGTTCTTC. Residues: CASSLFSGGVSGEQFF.

J is TRBJ1-1 and V is TRBV29-1; 8 bases map to TRBD1. CDR1 is SQVTM, CDR2 ANQGSEA, per germline. Losses at the gene ends were 2 bases for V and 4 bases for J; bases not matched to a gene: 6. This CDR3 has 14 residues. The chain's CDR3 is CSVENPGQVTEAFF. The CDR3, as DNA: TGCAGCGTTGAAAATCCGGGACAGGTCACTGAAGCTTTCTTT. Complete variable domain (other parts from reference TRBV29-1 and TRBJ1-1): SAVISQKPSRDICQRGTSLTIQCQVDSQVTMMFWYRQQPGQSLTLIATANQGSEATYESGFVIDKFPISRPNLTFSTLTVSNMSPEDSSIYLCSVENPGQVTEAFFGQGTRLTVV.